One sample yielded the 10 T cell receptor beta chains listed below, sequenced in a study of blood T cells in healthy people across ages. A second about 6 to 12 cycle PCR used barcoded and J-beta primers. Using its own MiXCR run on the 5' RACE reads, TCRdb lists one record per CDR3 protein. In the table there are around 1,500,000 distinct CDR3 sequences, roughly 27% of which are singletons. Sequencing used blood. Every receptor here comes from a woman aged 25-40 years in good health.

Only one count was recorded for this clonotype. Since a much larger clone is just one base distant, this may be a read error. The chain links TRBV7-2 to TRBJ2-7, with 12 positions matching TRBD2. This CDR3 has 15 amino acids. Germline values: CDR1 SGHTA, CDR2 FQGNSA. For the CDR3, the DNA is TGTGTCAGCAGCCCCCGACTAGCGGGAGAGGGAGAGCAGTACTTC. Its translation is CVSSPRLAGEGEQYF.

The sample holds one count of this clonotype. The chain is built from TRBV6-4 and TRBJ1-6; TRBD1 matches at 8 bases. Germline V gives CDR1 MRHNA, CDR2 SNTAGT. V shed 6 bases, J shed 10 bases, and the junction held 8 bases outside the gene matches. The CDR3 has 14 amino acids. DNA for the CDR3: TGTGCCAGCAGCGCCACAGGGGGGGGATCACCCCTCCACTTT. Protein: CASSATGGGSPLHF.

This clonotype came up a few times. The chain couples TRBV7-2 to TRBJ2-6, with TRBD1 identical over 7 bases. After removal of 5 bases from V and 0 bases from J, the junction contained 10 bases not matched to a gene. Germline assignment: CDR1 SGHTA and CDR2 FQGNSA. CDR3 size: 18 residues. CDR3 amino acids: CASSRTGTASSGANVLTF. The CDR3 DNA reads as TGTGCCAGCAGCCGGACCGGGACAGCAAGCTCTGGGGCCAACGTCCTGACTTTC.

This clonotype has only a few counts. V gene TRBV7-9 combines with J gene TRBJ2-7; possibly TRBD1 for D (5 bases). CDR3 length equals 13 residues. V gave up 1 base and J gave up 5 bases, with 9 bases separating them. Germline CDR1 SEHNR, CDR2 FQNEAQ (reference sequence). CDR3: CASSLEGNNEQYF. The CDR3, as DNA: TGTGCCAGCAGCTTAGAGGGGAACAACGAGCAGTACTTC.

This clonotype was recorded at least ten times. The chain links TRBV28 to TRBJ2-7; 8 positions match TRBD1. V gave up 8 bases and J gave up 3 bases; unmatched junction bases: 15. The CDR3 covers 16 residues. Per the germline V gene, CDR1 is MDHEN and CDR2 is SYDVKM. The CDR3 protein is CASLGGLAGGFYEQYF. The CDR3, as DNA: TGTGCCAGCCTTGGAGGGTTGGCAGGGGGCTTCTACGAGCAGTACTTC.

The sample holds one count of this clonotype. The rearrangement links TRBV7-2 to TRBJ2-1, with TRBD2 identical over 9 bases. The CDR3 spans 17 residues. In germline, CDR1 is SGHTA, CDR2 FQGNSA. V shed 1 base, J shed 6 bases, and the junction held 10 bases outside the gene matches. The CDR3 DNA sequence: TGTGCCAGCAGCTTAGTTGGTAGCGGGGGTACCTGCAATGAGCAGTTCTTC. It is translated as CASSLVGSGGTCNEQFF.

This clonotype was counted a few times. This chain links TRBV5-1 with TRBJ2-3, with 11 bases aligning to TRBD2. The germline V gene encodes CDR1 SGHRS and CDR2 YFSETQ. The trim removed 7 bases at V and 0 bases at J, leaving 4 bases unmatched. This CDR3 has 15 amino acids. The CDR3 DNA sequence: TGCGCCAGCGGGACTAGCGGACCCAGCACAGATACGCAGTATTTT. It translates to CASGTSGPSTDTQYF.

The chain combines TRBV14 with TRBJ2-3; TRBD1 or TRBD2 may be the D gene (5 bases each). The CDR3 has 15 amino acids. The V gene's germline CDR1 is SGHDN and CDR2 FVKESK. V gave up 2 bases and J gave up 0 bases, with 9 bases separating them. The CDR3 DNA is TGTGCCAGCAGCCAAAGGGACGGTAGCACAGATACGCAGTATTTT. Encoded protein: CASSQRDGSTDTQYF.

With respect to this clonotype: A much larger clone sits a single nucleotide away, making a read error possible. The chain uses TRBV7-9 and TRBJ2-7; 8 bases are a match to TRBD1. Germline V gene data show CDR1 as SEHNR and CDR2 as FQNEAQ (reference sequence). The CDR3 loop spans 15 amino acids. For the CDR3, the DNA is TGTGCCAACAGCAACCGTGGACAGGGCTCCTACGAGCAGTACTTC. Translated, it gives CANSNRGQGSYEQYF.

This sequence joins TRBV5-1 and TRBJ2-7; D is possibly TRBD1 (5 bases). The germline gives CDR1 SGHRS, CDR2 YFSETQ. This CDR3 contains 15 residues. V gave up 1 base and J gave up 7 bases, with 18 bases separating them. For the CDR3, the DNA is TGCGCCAGCAGCTTGCAGGGTAGTATTTACAATGAGCAGTACTTC. Protein sequence: CASSLQGSIYNEQYF.